Following are 24 T cell receptor beta chains from one sample sequenced in a study of tumor-infiltrating lymphocytes in primary liver carcinoma. Germline DNA was also extracted, and blood RNA derived from unsorted whole blood. TCR beta cDNA came from approximately 0.55 ug total RNA, primed with a constant-region primer. Each TCR beta library was derived from three nested multiplex PCR rounds that employed slightly modified ARM-PCR. A C-beta reverse primer and TRBV1-TRBV30 forward primers served in each of the first two PCR rounds, at approximately 10 cycles apiece. One entry per CDR3 protein, called by TCRdb with MiXCR from the multiplex PCR reads. Of 330,000 or so distinct CDR3 sequences in the sample, approximately 65% are singletons; the top ten hold about 6.5%. Input material: peripheral blood. The receptor source for this set is a man aged 35-49 years with primary liver carcinoma and hepatitis B virus infection.

This clonotype was observed many times. V usage is TRBV4-1 and J usage is TRBJ1-2; D gene ambiguous. The CDR3 sequence is 13 residues long. Trimming pared 0 bases from V and 4 bases from J, leaving 6 bases between. Germline-derived CDR1 and CDR2 are MGHRA and YSYEKL. CDR3 DNA: TGCGCCAGCAGCCAAGAATCGCTCTATGGCTACACCTTC. Protein sequence: CASSQESLYGYTF.

This rearrangement joins TRBV11-2 to TRBJ2-2; TRBD1 matches 7 bases. CDR1 SGHAT and CDR2 FQNNGV come from the germline V gene. There are 16 residues in the CDR3. The V segment lost 7 bases and the J segment 0 bases; nucleotides outside the gene matches: 8. The CDR3 reads CASNFWGQTNTGELFF. In DNA, the CDR3 is TGTGCCAGCAACTTCTGGGGACAGACGAACACCGGGGAGCTGTTTTTT.

The chain couples TRBV5-4 to TRBJ1-5; TRBD1 agrees at 10 bases. The CDR3 has 20 residues. CDR1 SGHNT and CDR2 YYREEE come from the germline V gene (reference sequence). The V and J ends lost 2 bases and 4 bases, in that order; junction bases with no gene match: 18. The CDR3 reads CASSLGPRQGAPARNQPQHF. The CDR3 region has the DNA TGTGCCAGCAGCTTAGGTCCCCGACAGGGGGCCCCGGCCAGGAATCAGCCCCAGCATTTT.

In its sample, this clonotype was seen once. A much larger clone lies one base from this, so it may be a read error. This chain uses TRBV6-2 or TRBV6-3 with TRBJ2-2, with a tentative D call TRBD1 (6 bases). Looked up from germline, CDR1 is MNHEY and CDR2 is SVGEGT. The V and J ends lost 0 bases and 5 bases respectively, with 13 bases between them. The CDR3 consists of 16 residues. The CDR3 DNA sequence: TGTGCCAGCAGTTACTCGGGGACATGGATTACCGGGGAGCTGTTTTTT. Translated: CASSYSGTWITGELFF.

In its sample, this clonotype was seen many times. The rearrangement links TRBV7-8 to TRBJ2-2; TRBD2 agrees at 9 bases. The CDR3 loop spans 17 amino acids. Germline V gene lookup returns CDR1 SGHVS and CDR2 FQNEAQ. Losses at the gene ends were 8 bases for V and 5 bases for J; bases not matched to a gene: 15. The CDR3 sequence: CASVLAWGLADTGELFF. The CDR3 DNA follows: TGTGCCAGCGTCCTGGCCTGGGGACTAGCAGATACCGGGGAGCTGTTTTTT. Supplemented by reference TRBV7-8 and TRBJ2-2, the full variable domain reads GAGVSQSPRYKVAKRGQDVALRCDPISGHVSLFWYQQALGQGPEFLTYFQNEAQLDKSGLPSDRFFAERPEGSVSTLKIQRTQQEDSAVYLCASVLAWGLADTGELFFGEGSRLTVL.

A word on this clonotype: A much more abundant neighbour one base away suggests this may be a read error. This chain uses TRBV6-5 with TRBJ2-1; 8 nucleotides match TRBD1. Germline CDR1 MNHEY, CDR2 SVGAGI. This CDR3 has 14 residues. This CDR3 reads CAGRDRLSYNEQFF. DNA of the CDR3: TGTGCCGGCAGGGACAGGTTATCTTACAATGAGCAGTTCTTC.

A note on this clonotype: The junction does not match germline at one end; this may be a read error. This rearrangement joins TRBV11-2 to TRBJ1-2; no clear D gene. Looked up from germline, CDR1 is SGHAT and CDR2 is FQNNGV. The CDR3 runs 15 residues. The DNA of the CDR3 is TGTGCCAGCAACTTAGCGGACCACCGAGACTATGGCTACACCTTC. This encodes CASNLADHRDYGYTF. Full variable domain (rest looked up from reference TRBV11-2 and TRBJ1-2): EAGVAQSPRYKIIEKRQSVAFWCNPISGHATLYWYQQILGQGPKLLIQFQNNGVVDDSQLPKDRFSAERLKGVDSTLKIQPAKLEDSAVYLCASNLADHRDYGYTFGSGTRLTVV.

Notes on this clonotype: Compared with germline, one end of the junction differs, possibly owing to a read error. The CDR3 protein is CASSLGLHSDQPQHF. As DNA, the CDR3 is TGTGCCAGCAGTCTCGGGTTACATAGCGATCAGCCCCAGCATTTT. V and J are TRBV11-2 and TRBJ1-5; D gene unclear. Germline V gene data show CDR1 as SGHAT and CDR2 as FQNNGV. CDR3 length: 15 amino acids. The full variable domain, its missing parts supplied by reference TRBV11-2 and TRBJ1-5, is EAGVAQSPRYKIIEKRQSVAFWCNPISGHATLYWYQQILGQGPKLLIQFQNNGVVDDSQLPKDRFSAERLKGVDSTLKIQPAKLEDSAVYLCASSLGLHSDQPQHFGDGTRLSIL.

For the CDR3, the DNA is TGTGCCAGCGGTGTTGAGCTGTCCTACGAGCAGTACTTC. It is translated as CASGVELSYEQYF. This chain uses TRBV6-1 with TRBJ2-7, with unresolved D. Looked up from germline, CDR1 is MNHNS and CDR2 is SASEGT. Trimming removed 8 bases at V and 1 base at J, with 12 bases between. This CDR3 comprises 13 residues.

The V and J genes are TRBV6-6 and TRBJ2-7; 7 positions match TRBD1. Germline CDR1 MNHNY, CDR2 SVGAGI (reference sequence). CDR3 length equals 15 residues. The trim removed 6 bases at V and 5 bases at J, leaving 13 bases unmatched. CDR3 sequence: CASSTLTGFNHEQYF. The CDR3, as DNA: TGTGCCAGCAGCACACTGACAGGGTTTAACCACGAGCAGTACTTC.

As regards this clonotype: A single base separates this from a much larger clone, so it may be a read error. This CDR3 is missing its conserved last phenylalanine or tryptophan, likely due to a read error. V gene TRBV4-2 combines with J gene TRBJ2-7, with D unresolved. The V and J ends lost 1 base and 2 bases respectively, with 9 bases between them. The CDR3 runs 14 residues. CDR1 LGHNA and CDR2 YNFKEQ come from the germline V gene. DNA of the CDR3: TGTGCCAGCAGCCAAGCCAGACCCCCCTACGAGCAGTACTCC. It translates to CASSQARPPYEQYS.

Details on this clonotype: One junction end disagrees with the germline gene, perhaps due to a read error. This chain links TRBV7-9 with TRBJ2-1; TRBD1 agrees at 7 bases. Germline-derived CDR1 and CDR2 are SEHNR and FQNEAQ (reference sequence). The CDR3 contains 13 residues. CDR3 sequence: CTSRGILYNEQFF. The CDR3 coding sequence is TGTACCAGCAGGGGGATTCTATACAATGAGCAGTTCTTC.

To note about this clonotype: This could be a read error, since a much larger clone is one nucleotide away. Here the CDR3 reads CASSSGLARGKLSSYNEQFF. In DNA, the CDR3 is TGTGCCAGCAGTTCGGGACTAGCGAGAGGGAAGCTAAGCTCCTACAATGAGCAGTTCTTC. V gene TRBV6-5 combines with J gene TRBJ2-1, with TRBD2 matching over 10 bases. This CDR3 is built from 20 residues. From germline, CDR1 is MNHEY and CDR2 SVGAGI. V shed 4 bases and J 0 bases; nucleotides not matched to a gene: 15.

For this clonotype: Sequence at one end of the junction differs from germline and may be a read error. The chain is built from TRBV11-1 and TRBJ1-1, with unresolved D. The CDR3 contains 13 residues. Looked up from germline, CDR1 is SGHAT and CDR2 is FQDESV (reference sequence). Here the CDR3 DNA reads TGTACCAGCGGCTTAGGCCTGAACACTGAAGCTTTCTTT. This codes for CTSGLGLNTEAFF.

This chain joins TRBV6-6 and TRBJ2-7, with D perhaps TRBD1 (6 bases). The germline V gene has CDR1 MNHNY and CDR2 SVGAGI (reference sequence). The CDR3 sequence is 18 residues long. Trimming shortened V by 0 bases and J by 13 bases, and 31 bases separated the two germline ends. CDR3 residues: CASSYSRETGLHSYERYF. The CDR3 DNA is TGTGCCAGCAGTTACTCGAGGGAAACAGGGCTCCACTCCTACGAGCGATACTTC.

The chain employs TRBV28 and TRBJ2-7; D gene ambiguous. Germline-derived CDR1 and CDR2 are MDHEN and SYDVKM. Trimming took off 3 bases at V and 2 bases at J, with 11 bases between the two ends. The CDR3 totals 14 residues. The CDR3 region has the DNA TGTGCCAGCAGTTTGACTCGGACCACCTACGAGCAGTACTTC. It specifies CASSLTRTTYEQYF. Together with reference TRBV28 and TRBJ2-7, the CDR3 gives the full variable domain: DVKVTQSSRYLVKRTGEKVFLECVQDMDHENMFWYRQDPGLGLRLIYFSYDVKMKEKGDIPEGYSVSREKKERFSLILESASTNQTSMYLCASSLTRTTYEQYFGPGTRLTVT.

The rearrangement joins TRBV11-2 to TRBJ2-1; TRBD2 agrees at 10 bases. Germline V lookup: CDR1 SGHAT, CDR2 FQNNGV. There are 14 residues in the CDR3. The ends lost 3 bases at V and 16 bases at J; junction bases unmatched: 12. CDR3 nucleotides: TGTGCCAGCAGCTTCCCGGGACTAGCGTGTGAACAATTCTTC. Its protein product is CASSFPGLACEQFF.

V and J are TRBV7-8 and TRBJ1-5; D is unresolved. V shed 3 bases and J shed 0 bases, with 9 bases lying between them. Germline lookup yields CDR1 SGHVS and CDR2 FQNEAQ. This CDR3 is 15 amino acids long. The CDR3 reads CASSFYEDSNQPQHF. The CDR3 DNA sequence: TGTGCCAGCAGCTTCTACGAGGATAGCAATCAGCCCCAGCATTTT.

V and J are TRBV5-6 and TRBJ2-7; D could derive from TRBD1 or TRBD2 (7 bases each). Germline CDR1 SGHDT, CDR2 YYEEEE. Trimming left V 2 bases short and J 1 base short, with 13 bases between. The CDR3 runs 15 residues. The CDR3 DNA is TGTGCCAGCAGCTTAAGACAGGGAGGGTCCTACGAGCAGTACTTC. Translating gives CASSLRQGGSYEQYF. Full variable domain (missing parts from reference TRBV5-6 and TRBJ2-7): DAGVTQSPTHLIKTRGQQVTLRCSPKSGHDTVSWYQQALGQGPQFIFQYYEEEERQRGNFPDRFSGHQFPNYSSELNVNALLLGDSALYLCASSLRQGGSYEQYFGPGTRLTVT.

About this clonotype: This could be a read error, since a much larger clone is one nucleotide away. The V gene is TRBV6-1, the J gene TRBJ2-7; possible D gene TRBD2, 5 bases. In germline, CDR1 is MNHNS, CDR2 SASEGT. The CDR3 spans 15 residues. CDR3 coding DNA: TGTGTCAGCACTACTAGGGAACACAACTCCTACGAGCAGTACTTC. Encoded protein: CVSTTREHNSYEQYF.

J is TRBJ2-1 and V is TRBV6-1; tentatively, D is TRBD2 (5 bases). Trimming pared 5 bases from V and 2 bases from J, leaving 19 bases between. CDR3 length: 17 residues. CDR1 and CDR2 (germline): MNHNS, SASEGT. The DNA of the CDR3 is TGTGCCAGCAGTTGTACTAGTGGGGATGGGGCCTACAATGAGCAGTTCTTC. Translating it yields CASSCTSGDGAYNEQFF.

The V call is TRBV7-2, the J call TRBJ2-1; D is uncertain. CDR3 length: 13 amino acids. Germline values: CDR1 SGHTA, CDR2 FQGNSA. The ends were cut back, 3 bases at V and 8 bases at J, with 11 bases in the middle. The CDR3, as DNA: TGTGCCAGCAGCTTCTATCTCGCGGATGAGCAGTTCTTC. This encodes CASSFYLADEQFF.

This clonotype was detected many times. V gene TRBV10-3 combines with J gene TRBJ2-5; 11 bases are shared with TRBD2. Germline trimming cut 10 bases from V and 1 base from J; bases unmatched to any gene: 8. The V gene's germline CDR1 is ENHRY and CDR2 SYGVKD. This CDR3 region has 15 residues. CDR3 DNA sequence: TGTGCCACAAAGGGACTAGCGGAAATCCAAGAGACCCAGTACTTC. As protein: CATKGLAEIQETQYF.

CDR3 nucleotide sequence: TGTGCCAGCAGGGGACTGGGATACGGAGCTTTCTTT. Amino acid sequence: CASRGLGYGAFF. The chain uses TRBV6-5 and TRBJ1-1, with D perhaps TRBD1 (5 bases). CDR3 length: 12 amino acids. Trimming left V 6 bases short and J 10 bases short, with 15 bases between. The germline CDR1 and CDR2 sequences are MNHEY and SVGAGI.